This entry features one T cell receptor (beta chain) sequence. This sample is drawn from a study of blood T cell repertoires in COVID-19. Some clones are missing from TCRdb's copy, which holds only in-frame ones; the method was immunoSEQ multiplex PCR. The table lists 130,000 or so clones, around 88% of them singletons. V was pared by 1 base and J by 6 bases, with 10 bases of the junction left unmatched. CDR3 length equals 17 residues. Germline CDR1 and CDR2: KGHSH and LQKENI. V gene TRBV18 combines with J gene TRBJ1-4; TRBD1 agrees at 8 bases. Sequenced input: peripheral blood. The sequence derives from an older woman with acute or convalescent COVID-19. The CDR3 loop reads CASSPQLIGTGDEKLFF. For the CDR3, the DNA is TGTGCCAGCTCACCACAGTTAATCGGGACAGGAGATGAAAAACTGTTTTTT.